This is a list of T cell receptor beta chains from one sample in a study of PD-1 blockade in classical Hodgkin lymphoma. This table comes from immunoSEQ multiplex PCR, and its TCRdb copy is limited to in-frame clones, with some not included. This repertoire shows approximately 27,000 clones, about nine tenths found once; its top ten account for just under 2.5%. The sample in question was peripheral blood mononuclear cells (PBMCs), obtained at baseline. Receptors were obtained from a human donor with classical Hodgkin lymphoma. The CDR3 runs from the conserved cysteine through the conserved F or W. The D gene is left open where the match is weak. Clone size is stated in some rows and not others, as once, few, many or a class when expanded.

15	TRBV6-5	once	TRBJ1-6	TRBD1	CASSYRRTGNSPLHF	TGTGCCAGCAGTTACAGACGGACAGGGAATTCACCCCTCCACTTT
14	TRBV19	.	TRBJ2-7	.	CASSSTGTAGEQYF	TGTGCCAGTAGTTCCACCGGGACAGCGGGTGAGCAGTACTTC
17	TRBV7-8	.	TRBJ1-3	.	CASSLASGRISGNTIYF	TGTGCCAGCAGCTTAGCATCTGGCAGGATCTCTGGAAACACCATATATTTT
15	TRBV5-5	.	TRBJ2-4	TRBD1	CASSLGQDPKNIQYF	TGTGCCAGCAGCCTAGGACAGGATCCCAAAAACATTCAGTACTTC
14	TRBV5-8	.	TRBJ2-3	.	CASSLAQDTDTQYF	TGTGCCAGCAGCTTGGCTCAGGACACAGATACGCAGTATTTT
13	TRBV7-9	.	TRBJ1-4	.	CASSPPSNEKLFF	TGTGCCAGCAGCCCGCCTTCTAATGAAAAACTGTTTTTT
20	TRBV4-2	.	TRBJ2-3	TRBD2	CASSHPPSGLAGGKSDTQYF	TGTGCCAGCAGCCATCCACCCTCAGGACTAGCGGGGGGGAAATCGGATACGCAGTATTTT
15	TRBV5-1	few	TRBJ1-1	.	CASSLDGGENTEAFF	TGCGCCAGCAGCTTGGACGGGGGTGAGAACACTGAAGCTTTCTTT
16	TRBV10-3	.	TRBJ1-5	.	CAISEYSGGSNQPQHF	TGTGCCATCAGTGAGTATTCGGGGGGCTCAAATCAGCCCCAGCATTTT
16	TRBV7-9	.	TRBJ1-1	.	CASSLFRGGMNTEAFF	TGTGCCAGCAGCTTATTCCGGGGGGGCATGAACACTGAAGCTTTCTTT
13	TRBV14	.	TRBJ1-1	.	CASSLSLNTEAFF	TGTGCCAGCAGCCTTTCACTGAACACTGAAGCTTTCTTT
14	TRBV19	.	TRBJ2-3	.	CASSIAGGLDTQYF	TGTGCCAGTAGTATAGCGGGGGGCCTGGATACGCAGTATTTT
16	TRBV7-8	.	TRBJ1-6	.	CASSLSQSSYNSPLHF	TGTGCCAGCAGCTTATCGCAGAGCTCCTATAATTCACCCCTCCACTTT
13	TRBV5-1	.	TRBJ2-3	.	CASSLSSTDTQYF	TGCGCCAGCAGCTTGTCTAGCACAGATACGCAGTATTTT
15	TRBV4-2	.	TRBJ1-5	TRBD1	CASSQDDRVGQPQHF	TGTGCCAGCAGCCAAGATGACAGGGTGGGTCAGCCCCAGCATTTT
14	TRBV7-9	.	TRBJ1-1	.	CASSLGIANTEAFF	TGTGCCAGCAGCTTAGGAATCGCGAACACTGAAGCTTTCTTT
13	TRBV11-2	.	TRBJ2-2	.	CASSLDYTGELFF	TGTGCCAGCAGCTTAGATTACACCGGGGAGCTGTTTTTT